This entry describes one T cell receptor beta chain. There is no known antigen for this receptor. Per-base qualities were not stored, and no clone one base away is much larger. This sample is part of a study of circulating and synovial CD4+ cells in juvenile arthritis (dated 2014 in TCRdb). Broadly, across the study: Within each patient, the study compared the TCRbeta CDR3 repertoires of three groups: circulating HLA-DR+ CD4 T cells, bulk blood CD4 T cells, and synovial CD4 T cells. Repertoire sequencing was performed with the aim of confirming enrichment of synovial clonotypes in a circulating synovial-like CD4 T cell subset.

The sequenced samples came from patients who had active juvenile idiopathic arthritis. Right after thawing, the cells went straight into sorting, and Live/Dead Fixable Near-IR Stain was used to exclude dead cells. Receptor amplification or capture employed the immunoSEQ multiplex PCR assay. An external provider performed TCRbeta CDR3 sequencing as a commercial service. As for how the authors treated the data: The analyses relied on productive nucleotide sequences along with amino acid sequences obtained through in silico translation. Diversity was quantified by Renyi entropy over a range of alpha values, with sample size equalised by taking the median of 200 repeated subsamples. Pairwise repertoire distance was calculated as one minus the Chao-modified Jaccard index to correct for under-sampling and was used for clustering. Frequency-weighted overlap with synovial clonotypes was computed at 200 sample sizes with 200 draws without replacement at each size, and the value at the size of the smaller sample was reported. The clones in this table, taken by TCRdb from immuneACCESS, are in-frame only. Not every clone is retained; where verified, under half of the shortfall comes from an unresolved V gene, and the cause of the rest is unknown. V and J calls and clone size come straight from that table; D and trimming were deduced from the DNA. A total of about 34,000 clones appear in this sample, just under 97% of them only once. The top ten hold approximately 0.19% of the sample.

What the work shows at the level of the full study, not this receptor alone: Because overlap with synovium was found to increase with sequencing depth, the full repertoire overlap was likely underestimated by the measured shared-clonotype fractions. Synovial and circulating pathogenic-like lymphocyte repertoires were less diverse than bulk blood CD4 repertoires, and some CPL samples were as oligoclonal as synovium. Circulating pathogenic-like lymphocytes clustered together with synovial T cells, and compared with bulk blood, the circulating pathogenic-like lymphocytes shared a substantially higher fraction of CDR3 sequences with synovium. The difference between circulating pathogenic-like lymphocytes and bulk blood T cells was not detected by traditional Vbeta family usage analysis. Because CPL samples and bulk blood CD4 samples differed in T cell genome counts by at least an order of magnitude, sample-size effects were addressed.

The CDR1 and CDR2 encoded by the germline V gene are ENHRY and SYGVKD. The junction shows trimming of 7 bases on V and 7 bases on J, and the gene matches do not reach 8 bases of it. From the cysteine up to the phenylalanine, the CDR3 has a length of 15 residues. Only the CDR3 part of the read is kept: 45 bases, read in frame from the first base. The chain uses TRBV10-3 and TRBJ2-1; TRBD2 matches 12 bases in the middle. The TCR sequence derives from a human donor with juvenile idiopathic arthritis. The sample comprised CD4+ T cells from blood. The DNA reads TGTGCCATCACCCCGACTAGCGGGGGCCCGAATGAGCAGTTCTTC. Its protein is CAITPTSGGPNEQFF.